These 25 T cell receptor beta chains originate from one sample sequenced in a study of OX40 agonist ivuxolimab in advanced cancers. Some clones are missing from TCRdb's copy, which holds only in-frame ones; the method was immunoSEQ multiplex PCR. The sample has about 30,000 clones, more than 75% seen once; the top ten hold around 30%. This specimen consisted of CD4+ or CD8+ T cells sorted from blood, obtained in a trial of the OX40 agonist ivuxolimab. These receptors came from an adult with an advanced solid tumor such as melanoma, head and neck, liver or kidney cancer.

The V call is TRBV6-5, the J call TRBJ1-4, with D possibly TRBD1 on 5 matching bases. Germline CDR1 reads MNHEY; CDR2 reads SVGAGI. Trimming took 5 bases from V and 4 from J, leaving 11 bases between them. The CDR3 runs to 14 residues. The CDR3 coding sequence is TGTGCCAGCAGTGGACTCGGGGGTAATGAAAAACTGTTTTTT. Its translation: CASSGLGGNEKLFF.

In DNA, the CDR3 is TGTGCCATCACCAGGAGTTTGGCCGAGACCCAGTACTTC. Its translation: CAITRSLAETQYF. The rearrangement links TRBV10-3 to TRBJ2-5, with D unclear. Germline V gene data show CDR1 as ENHRY and CDR2 as SYGVKD. Trimming pared 7 bases from V and 5 bases from J, leaving 14 bases between. The CDR3 is 13 amino acids.

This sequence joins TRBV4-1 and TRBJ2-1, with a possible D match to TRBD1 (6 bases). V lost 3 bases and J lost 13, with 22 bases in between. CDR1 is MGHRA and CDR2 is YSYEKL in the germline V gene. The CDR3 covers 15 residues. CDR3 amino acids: CASSQAPHRADIQFF. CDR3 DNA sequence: TGCGCCAGCAGCCAGGCCCCCCACAGGGCAGACATTCAGTTCTTC.

CDR3 nucleotide sequence: TGTGCCAGCAGTGACGACTCGCAGGGGGCCAATTCACCCCTCCACTTT. Amino acid sequence: CASSDDSQGANSPLHF. J is TRBJ1-6 and V is TRBV6-1; 8 bases are a match to TRBD1. Germline values: CDR1 MNHNS, CDR2 SASEGT. Germline trimming cut 3 bases from V and 7 bases from J; bases unmatched to any gene: 8. The CDR3 has 16 residues.

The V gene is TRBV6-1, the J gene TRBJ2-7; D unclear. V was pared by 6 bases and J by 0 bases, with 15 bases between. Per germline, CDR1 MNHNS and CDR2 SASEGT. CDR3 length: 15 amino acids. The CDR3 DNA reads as TGTGCCAGCAGCGAGTACCCTCAGAGCTCCTACGAGCAGTACTTC. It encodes CASSEYPQSSYEQYF.

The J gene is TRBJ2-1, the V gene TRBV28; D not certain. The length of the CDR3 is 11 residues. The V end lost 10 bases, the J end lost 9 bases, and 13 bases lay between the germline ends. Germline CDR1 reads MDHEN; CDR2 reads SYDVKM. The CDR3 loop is CATASRSEQFF. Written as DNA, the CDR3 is TGTGCCACCGCCAGCCGGAGTGAGCAGTTCTTC.

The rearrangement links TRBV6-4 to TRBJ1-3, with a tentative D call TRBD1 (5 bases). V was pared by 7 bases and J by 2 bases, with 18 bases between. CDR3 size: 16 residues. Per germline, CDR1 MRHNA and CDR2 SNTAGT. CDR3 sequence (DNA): TGTGCCAGCACCCATCTGTCGGCACAGGCTGGAAACACCATATATTTT. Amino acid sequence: CASTHLSAQAGNTIYF.

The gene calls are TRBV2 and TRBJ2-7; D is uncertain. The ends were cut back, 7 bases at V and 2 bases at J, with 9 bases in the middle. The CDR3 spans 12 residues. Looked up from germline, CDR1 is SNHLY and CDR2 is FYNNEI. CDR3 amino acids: CASTGLPYEQYF. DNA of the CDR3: TGTGCCAGCACTGGGCTGCCCTACGAGCAGTACTTC.

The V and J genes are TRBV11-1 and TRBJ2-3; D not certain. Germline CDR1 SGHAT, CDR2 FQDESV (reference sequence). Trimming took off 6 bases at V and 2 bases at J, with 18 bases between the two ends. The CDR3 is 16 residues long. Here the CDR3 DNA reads TGTGCCAGCAGACTACCATACTCTGGGGACACAGATACGCAGTATTTT. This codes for CASRLPYSGDTDTQYF.

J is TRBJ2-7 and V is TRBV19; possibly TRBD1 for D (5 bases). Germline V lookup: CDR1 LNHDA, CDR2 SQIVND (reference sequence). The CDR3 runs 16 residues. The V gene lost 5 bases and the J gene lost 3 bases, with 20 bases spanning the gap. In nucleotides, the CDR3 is TGTGCCAGTAGTCCAGGCAGGGTAGTCAAAGACTACGAGCAGTACTTC. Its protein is CASSPGRVVKDYEQYF. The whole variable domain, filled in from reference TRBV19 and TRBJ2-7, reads DGGITQSPKYLFRKEGQNVTLSCEQNLNHDAMYWYRQDPGQGLRLIYYSQIVNDFQKGDIAEGYSVSREKKESFPLTVTSAQKNPTAFYLCASSPGRVVKDYEQYFGPGTRLTVT.

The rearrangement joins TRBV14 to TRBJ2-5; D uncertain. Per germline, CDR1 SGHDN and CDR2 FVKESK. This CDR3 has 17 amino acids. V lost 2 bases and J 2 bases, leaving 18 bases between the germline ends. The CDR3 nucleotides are TGTGCCAGCAGCCAAAGGACCCGTCTCCACTCACAAGAGACCCAGTACTTC. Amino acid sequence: CASSQRTRLHSQETQYF.

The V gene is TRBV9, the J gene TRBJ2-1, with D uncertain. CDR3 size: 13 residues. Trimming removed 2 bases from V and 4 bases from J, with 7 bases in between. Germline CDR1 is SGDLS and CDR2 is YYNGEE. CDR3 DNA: TGTGCCAGCAGCGTTTGGGGTTACAATGAGCAGTTCTTC. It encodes CASSVWGYNEQFF.

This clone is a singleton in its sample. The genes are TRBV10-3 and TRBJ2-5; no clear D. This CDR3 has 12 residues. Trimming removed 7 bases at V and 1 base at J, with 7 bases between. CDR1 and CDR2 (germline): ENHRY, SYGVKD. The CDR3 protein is CAIMGSQETQYF. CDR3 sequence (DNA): TGTGCCATCATGGGATCCCAAGAGACCCAGTACTTC.

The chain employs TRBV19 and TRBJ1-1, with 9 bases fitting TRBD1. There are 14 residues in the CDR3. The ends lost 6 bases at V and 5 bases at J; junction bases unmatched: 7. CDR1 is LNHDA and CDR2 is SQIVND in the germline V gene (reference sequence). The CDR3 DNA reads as TGTGCCAGTAGCTGGACAGGGGCGGGGACTGAAGCTTTCTTT. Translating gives CASSWTGAGTEAFF.

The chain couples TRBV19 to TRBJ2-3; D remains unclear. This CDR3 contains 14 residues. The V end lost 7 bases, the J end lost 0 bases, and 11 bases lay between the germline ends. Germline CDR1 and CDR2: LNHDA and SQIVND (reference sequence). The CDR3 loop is CASTTWGSTDTQYF. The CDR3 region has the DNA TGTGCCAGTACCACCTGGGGAAGCACAGATACGCAGTATTTT. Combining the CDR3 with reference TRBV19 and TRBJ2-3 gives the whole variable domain DGGITQSPKYLFRKEGQNVTLSCEQNLNHDAMYWYRQDPGQGLRLIYYSQIVNDFQKGDIAEGYSVSREKKESFPLTVTSAQKNPTAFYLCASTTWGSTDTQYFGPGTRLTVL.

The CDR3 DNA follows: TGTGCCAGCACCACCCAGGTGAATGAGCAGTTCTTC. Residues: CASTTQVNEQFF. The rearrangement joins TRBV6-6 to TRBJ2-1; D is unclear. V lost 7 bases and J lost 7, with 11 bases in between. CDR1 and CDR2 from the germline V gene are MNHNY and SVGAGI (reference sequence). The CDR3 contains 12 residues.

CDR3 sequence reads: CASSYQGDGYTF. Here the CDR3 DNA reads TGTGCCAGCAGTTACCAGGGCGATGGCTACACCTTC. J is TRBJ1-2 and V is TRBV6-6, with D perhaps TRBD1 (5 bases). The germline V gene has CDR1 MNHNY and CDR2 SVGAGI (reference sequence). Trimming took 2 bases from V and 6 from J, leaving 7 bases between them. The CDR3 has 12 amino acids.

The CDR3 region is CASSAAGLEFFEQYF. DNA for the CDR3: TGTGCCAGCAGTGCGGCCGGACTAGAATTTTTTGAGCAGTACTTC. J is TRBJ2-7 and V is TRBV6-1; the match to TRBD2 covers 7 bases. The CDR3 is 15 residues long. CDR1 and CDR2 (germline): MNHNS, SASEGT. Losses at the gene ends were 4 bases for V and 7 bases for J; bases not matched to a gene: 13.

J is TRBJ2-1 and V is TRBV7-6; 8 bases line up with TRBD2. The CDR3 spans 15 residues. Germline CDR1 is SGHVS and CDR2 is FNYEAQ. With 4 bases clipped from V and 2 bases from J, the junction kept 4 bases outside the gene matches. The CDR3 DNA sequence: TGTGCCAGCAGCTGCCTTAGCGGGGCCTACAATGAGCAGTTCTTC. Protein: CASSCLSGAYNEQFF.

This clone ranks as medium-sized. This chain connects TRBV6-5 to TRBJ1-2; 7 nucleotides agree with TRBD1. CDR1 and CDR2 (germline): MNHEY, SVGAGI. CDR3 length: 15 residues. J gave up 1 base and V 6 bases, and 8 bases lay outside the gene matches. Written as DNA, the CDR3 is TGTGCCAGCAGCCTTACAGGGGAGGGTAACTATGGCTACACCTTC. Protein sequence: CASSLTGEGNYGYTF.

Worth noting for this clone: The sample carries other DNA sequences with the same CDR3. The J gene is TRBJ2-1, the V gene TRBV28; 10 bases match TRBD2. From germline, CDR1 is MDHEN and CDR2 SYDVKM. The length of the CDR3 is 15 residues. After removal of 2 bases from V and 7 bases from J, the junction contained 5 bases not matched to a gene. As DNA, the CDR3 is TGTGCCAGCAGTTTAGGACTAGCGGTTTATAATGAGCAGTTCTTC. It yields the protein CASSLGLAVYNEQFF.

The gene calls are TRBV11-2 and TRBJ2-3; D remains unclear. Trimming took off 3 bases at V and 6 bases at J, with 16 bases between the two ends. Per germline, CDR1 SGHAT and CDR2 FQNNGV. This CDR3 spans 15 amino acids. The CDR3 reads CASSLLVGPGDTQYF. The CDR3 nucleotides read TGTGCCAGCAGCTTGCTTGTCGGTCCCGGCGATACGCAGTATTTT.

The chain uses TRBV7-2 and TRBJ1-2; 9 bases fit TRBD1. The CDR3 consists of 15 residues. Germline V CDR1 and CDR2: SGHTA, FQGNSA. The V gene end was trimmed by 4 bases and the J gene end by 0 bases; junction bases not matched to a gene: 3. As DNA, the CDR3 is TGTGCCAGCAGCTGGACAGGGGTTCCTAACTATGGCTACACCTTC. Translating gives CASSWTGVPNYGYTF. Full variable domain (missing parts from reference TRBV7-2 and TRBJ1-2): GAGVSQSPSNKVTEKGKDVELRCDPISGHTALYWYRQSLGQGLEFLIYFQGNSAPDKSGLPSDRFSAERTGGSVSTLTIQRTQQEDSAVYLCASSWTGVPNYGYTFGSGTRLTVV.

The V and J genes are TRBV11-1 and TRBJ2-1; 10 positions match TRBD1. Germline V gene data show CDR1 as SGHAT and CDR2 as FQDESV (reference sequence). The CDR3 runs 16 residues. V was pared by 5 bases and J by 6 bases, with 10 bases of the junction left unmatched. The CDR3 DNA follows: TGTGCCAGCAGCCTCAGCGGACAGGGGGTCTTCAATGAGCAGTTCTTC. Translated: CASSLSGQGVFNEQFF.

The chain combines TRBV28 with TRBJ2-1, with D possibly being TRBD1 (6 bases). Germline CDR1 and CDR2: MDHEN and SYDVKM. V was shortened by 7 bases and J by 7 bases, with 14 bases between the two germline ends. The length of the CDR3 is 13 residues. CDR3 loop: CASNTEQGNEQFF. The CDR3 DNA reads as TGTGCCAGCAACACTGAACAGGGTAATGAGCAGTTCTTC.